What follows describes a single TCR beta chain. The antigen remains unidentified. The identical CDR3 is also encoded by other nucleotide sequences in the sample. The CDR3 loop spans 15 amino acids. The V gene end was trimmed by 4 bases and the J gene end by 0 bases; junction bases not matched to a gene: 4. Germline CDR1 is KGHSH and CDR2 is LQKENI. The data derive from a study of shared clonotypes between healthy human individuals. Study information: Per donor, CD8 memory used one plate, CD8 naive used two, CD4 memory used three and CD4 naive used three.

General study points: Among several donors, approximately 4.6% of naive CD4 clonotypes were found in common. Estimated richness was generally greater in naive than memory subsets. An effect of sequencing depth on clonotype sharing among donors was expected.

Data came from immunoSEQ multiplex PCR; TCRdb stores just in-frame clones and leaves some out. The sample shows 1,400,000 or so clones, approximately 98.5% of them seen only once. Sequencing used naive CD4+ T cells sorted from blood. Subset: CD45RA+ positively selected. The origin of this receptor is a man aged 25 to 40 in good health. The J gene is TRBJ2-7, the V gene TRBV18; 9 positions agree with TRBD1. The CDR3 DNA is TGTGCCAGCTCACTAGGGACAGGGAGCTCCTACGAGCAGTACTTC. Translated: CASSLGTGSSYEQYF.